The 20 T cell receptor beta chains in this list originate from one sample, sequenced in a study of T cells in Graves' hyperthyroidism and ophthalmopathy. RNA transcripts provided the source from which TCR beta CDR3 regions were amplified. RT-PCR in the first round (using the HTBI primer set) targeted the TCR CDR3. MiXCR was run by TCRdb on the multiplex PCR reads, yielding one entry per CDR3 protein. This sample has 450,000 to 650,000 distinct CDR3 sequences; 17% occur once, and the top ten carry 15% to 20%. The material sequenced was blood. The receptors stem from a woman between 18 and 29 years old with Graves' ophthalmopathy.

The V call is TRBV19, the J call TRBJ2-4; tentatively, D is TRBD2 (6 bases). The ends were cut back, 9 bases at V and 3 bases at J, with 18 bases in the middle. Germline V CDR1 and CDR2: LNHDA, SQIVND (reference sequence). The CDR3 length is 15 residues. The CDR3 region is CASRVFGGGKNIQYF. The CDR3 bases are TGTGCCAGCCGAGTCTTCGGGGGTGGCAAAAACATTCAGTACTTC.

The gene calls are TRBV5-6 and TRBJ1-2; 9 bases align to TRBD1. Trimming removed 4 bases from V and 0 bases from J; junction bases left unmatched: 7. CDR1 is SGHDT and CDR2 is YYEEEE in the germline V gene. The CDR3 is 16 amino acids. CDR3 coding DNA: TGTGCCAGCAGCCGCCGACAGGGGGGGACTAACTATGGCTACACCTTC. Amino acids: CASSRRQGGTNYGYTF.

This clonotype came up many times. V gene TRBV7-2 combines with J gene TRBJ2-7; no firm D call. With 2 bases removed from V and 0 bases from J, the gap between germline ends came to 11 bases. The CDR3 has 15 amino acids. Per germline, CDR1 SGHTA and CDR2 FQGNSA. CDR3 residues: CASSLRSESSYEQYF. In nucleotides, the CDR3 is TGTGCCAGCAGCTTAAGATCAGAGAGCTCCTACGAGCAGTACTTC.

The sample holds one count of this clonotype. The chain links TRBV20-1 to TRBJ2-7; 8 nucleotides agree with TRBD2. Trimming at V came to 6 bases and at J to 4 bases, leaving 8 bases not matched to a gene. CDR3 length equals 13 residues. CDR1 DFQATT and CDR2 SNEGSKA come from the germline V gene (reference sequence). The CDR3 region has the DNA TGCAGTGCCGTGCGGGGGGCGAAATACGAGCAGTACTTC. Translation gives CSAVRGAKYEQYF.

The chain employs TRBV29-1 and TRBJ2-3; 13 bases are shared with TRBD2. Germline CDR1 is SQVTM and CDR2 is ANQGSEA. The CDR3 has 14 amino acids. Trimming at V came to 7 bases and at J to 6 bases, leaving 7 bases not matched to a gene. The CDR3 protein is CSGVGLAGVDTQYF. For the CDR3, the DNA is TGCAGCGGGGTAGGACTAGCGGGAGTCGATACGCAGTATTTT.

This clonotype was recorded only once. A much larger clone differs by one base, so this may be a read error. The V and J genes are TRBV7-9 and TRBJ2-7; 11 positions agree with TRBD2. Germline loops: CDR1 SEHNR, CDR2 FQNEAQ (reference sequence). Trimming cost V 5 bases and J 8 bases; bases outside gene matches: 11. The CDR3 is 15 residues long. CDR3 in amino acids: CASSELAGAFGKQYF. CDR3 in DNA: TGTGCCAGCAGCGAACTAGCGGGAGCGTTCGGCAAGCAGTACTTC.

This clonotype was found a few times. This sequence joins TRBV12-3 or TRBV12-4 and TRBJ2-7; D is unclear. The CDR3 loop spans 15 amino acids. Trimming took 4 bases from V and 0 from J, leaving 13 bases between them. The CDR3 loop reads CASSSRFGGSYEQYF. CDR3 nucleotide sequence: TGTGCCAGCAGTTCAAGGTTTGGTGGCTCCTACGAGCAGTACTTC.

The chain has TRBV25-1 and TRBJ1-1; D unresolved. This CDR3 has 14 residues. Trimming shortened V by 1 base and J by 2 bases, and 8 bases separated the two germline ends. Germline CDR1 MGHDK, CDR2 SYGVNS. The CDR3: CASSEFRENTEAFF. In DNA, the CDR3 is TGTGCCAGCAGTGAATTTAGGGAAAACACTGAAGCTTTCTTT.

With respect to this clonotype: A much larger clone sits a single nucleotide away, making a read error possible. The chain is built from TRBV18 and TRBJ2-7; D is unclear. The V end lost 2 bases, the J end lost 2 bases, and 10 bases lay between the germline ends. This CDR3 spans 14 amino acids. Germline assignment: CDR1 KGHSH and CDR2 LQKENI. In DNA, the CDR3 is TGTGCCAGCTCACCAGGGTCGGAGACCTACGAGCAGTACTTC. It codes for CASSPGSETYEQYF.

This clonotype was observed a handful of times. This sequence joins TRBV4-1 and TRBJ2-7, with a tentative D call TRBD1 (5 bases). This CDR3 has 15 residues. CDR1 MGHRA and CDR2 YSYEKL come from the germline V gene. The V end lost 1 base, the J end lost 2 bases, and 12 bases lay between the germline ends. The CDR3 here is CASSQGTGSTYEQYF. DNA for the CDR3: TGCGCCAGCAGCCAAGGAACAGGCTCAACCTACGAGCAGTACTTC.

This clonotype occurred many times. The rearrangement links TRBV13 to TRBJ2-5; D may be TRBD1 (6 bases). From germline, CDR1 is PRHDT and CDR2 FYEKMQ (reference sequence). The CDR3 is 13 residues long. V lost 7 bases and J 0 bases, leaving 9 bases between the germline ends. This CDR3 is CASNRADQETQYF. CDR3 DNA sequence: TGTGCCAGCAACAGGGCGGACCAAGAGACCCAGTACTTC.

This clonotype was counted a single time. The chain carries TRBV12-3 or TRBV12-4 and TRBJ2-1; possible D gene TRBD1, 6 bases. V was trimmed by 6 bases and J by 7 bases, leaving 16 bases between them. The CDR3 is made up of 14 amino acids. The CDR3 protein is CASSQLQTGNEQFF. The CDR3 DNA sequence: TGTGCCAGCAGCCAATTACAAACAGGGAATGAGCAGTTCTTC.

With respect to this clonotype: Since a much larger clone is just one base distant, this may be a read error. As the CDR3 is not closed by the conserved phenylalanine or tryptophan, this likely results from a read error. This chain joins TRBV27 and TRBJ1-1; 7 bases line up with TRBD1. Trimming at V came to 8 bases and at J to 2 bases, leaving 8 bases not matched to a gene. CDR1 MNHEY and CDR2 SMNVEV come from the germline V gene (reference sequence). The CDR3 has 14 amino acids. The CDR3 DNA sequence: TGTGCCAGCCGCCACCAGGGGGGTAACACTGAAGCTTTCTCT. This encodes CASRHQGGNTEAFS.

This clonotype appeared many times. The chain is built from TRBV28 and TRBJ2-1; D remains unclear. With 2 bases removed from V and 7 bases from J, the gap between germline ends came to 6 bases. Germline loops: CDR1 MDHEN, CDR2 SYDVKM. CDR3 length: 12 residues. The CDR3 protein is CASSLEKNEQFF. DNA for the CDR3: TGTGCCAGCAGTTTAGAGAAGAATGAGCAGTTCTTC.

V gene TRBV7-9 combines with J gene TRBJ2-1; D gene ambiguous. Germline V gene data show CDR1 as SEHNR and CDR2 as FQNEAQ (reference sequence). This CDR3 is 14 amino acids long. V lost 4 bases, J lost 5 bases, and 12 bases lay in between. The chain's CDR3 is CASSSDLPHNEQFF. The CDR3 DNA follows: TGTGCCAGCAGCTCTGACCTCCCCCACAATGAGCAGTTCTTC.

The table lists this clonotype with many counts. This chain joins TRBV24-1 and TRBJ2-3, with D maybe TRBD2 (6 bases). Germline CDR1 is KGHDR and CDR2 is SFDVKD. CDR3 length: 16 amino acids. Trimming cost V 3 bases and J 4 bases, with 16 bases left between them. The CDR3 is CATSDPGLSRPDTQYF. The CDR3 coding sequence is TGTGCCACCAGTGATCCGGGACTTAGCCGTCCAGATACGCAGTATTTT.

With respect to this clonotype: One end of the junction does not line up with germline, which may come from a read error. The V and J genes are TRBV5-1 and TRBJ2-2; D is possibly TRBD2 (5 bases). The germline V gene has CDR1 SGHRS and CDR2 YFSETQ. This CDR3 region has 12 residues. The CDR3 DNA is TGCGCCAGCAGCTCCCACACCGGGAAGCTGTTTTTT. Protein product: CASSSHTGKLFF.

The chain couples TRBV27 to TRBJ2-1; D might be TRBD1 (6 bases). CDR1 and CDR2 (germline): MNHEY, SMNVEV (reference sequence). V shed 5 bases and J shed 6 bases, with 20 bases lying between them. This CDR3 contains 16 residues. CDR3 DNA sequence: TGTGCCAGCAGTCTAACAAGACAGGCTGGGGGCAATGAGCAGTTCTTC. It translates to CASSLTRQAGGNEQFF.

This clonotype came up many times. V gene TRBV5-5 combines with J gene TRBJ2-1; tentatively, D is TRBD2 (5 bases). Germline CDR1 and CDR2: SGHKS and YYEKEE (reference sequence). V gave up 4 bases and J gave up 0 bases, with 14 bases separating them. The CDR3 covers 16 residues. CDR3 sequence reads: CASSPRAVSSYNEQFF. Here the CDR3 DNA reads TGTGCCAGCAGCCCGAGAGCGGTAAGCTCCTACAATGAGCAGTTCTTC.

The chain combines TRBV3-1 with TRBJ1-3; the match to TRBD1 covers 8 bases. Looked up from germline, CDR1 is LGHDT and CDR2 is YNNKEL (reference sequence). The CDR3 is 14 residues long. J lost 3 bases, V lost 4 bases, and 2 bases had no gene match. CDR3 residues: CASSPTGGGNTIYF. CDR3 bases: TGTGCCAGCAGCCCTACAGGGGGTGGAAACACCATATATTTT.